Here is one T cell receptor (beta chain) with its context. The antigen it recognizes is unknown. No base quality information exists; no much larger clone differs at one position. The instrument given in TCRdb is Illumina HiSeq 1500. TCRdb passed the public sequencing reads through fastp at Q25 and MiXCR, retaining productive beta sequences. All rows with the same CDR3 protein become a single entry with the most common DNA and genes. A total of about 330,000 distinct CDR3 sequences appear in this sample, approximately 35% of them only once. The ten largest clones add up to roughly 13% of the sample. The sample comes from a study of T cell repertoires in cytomegalovirus infection (dated by TCRdb to about 2019). With respect to the entire study: Recently identified HLA-C-restricted CMV epitopes, whose presentation resists viral immunomodulation, were targeted by peptide stimulations together with well-studied HLA-B-restricted epitopes. Because public TCR beta signatures pointed to carriage of CMV infection together with the matching HLA type, the HLA type of each donor mattered for the analysis.

The research as a whole found: In both this cohort and an independent 352-donor cohort, the cumulative frequency of public TCR beta family members distinguished carriers of CMV infection plus the relevant HLA type. The ex vivo response was dominated by HLA-C-restricted CMV-specific TCR beta clonotypes, which also provided the single most frequent clonotype in two of eight donors.

In the paper's terms, the treatment or condition label means: in vitro stimulation with specific CMV peptide epitopes to enrich CMV-specific T cells. Reading the germline V gene (reference sequence) gives CDR1 SGHKS and CDR2 YYEKEE. Trimming removed 7 bases from V and 5 bases from J, leaving 20 bases between the germline ends. Its CDR3 holds 15 amino acids, cysteine through phenylalanine. The sequence is cut down to CDR3 DNA, 45 bases in frame from base 1. Sequencing was performed on cultured PBMCs, taken from culture after CMV antigen stimulation. This receptor chain uses TRBV5-5 and TRBJ2-3, with the D gene tentatively TRBD1 or TRBD2, based on 5 matching bases in each. This sequence originates from a human donor in good health (CMV status not recorded). Some clones in this sample may be carry-over from other donors' samples. CDR3 loop: CASVRQSLAGDTQYF. In nucleotide form, the sequence is TGTGCCAGCGTAAGACAGTCTCTAGCAGGAGATACGCAGTATTTT.